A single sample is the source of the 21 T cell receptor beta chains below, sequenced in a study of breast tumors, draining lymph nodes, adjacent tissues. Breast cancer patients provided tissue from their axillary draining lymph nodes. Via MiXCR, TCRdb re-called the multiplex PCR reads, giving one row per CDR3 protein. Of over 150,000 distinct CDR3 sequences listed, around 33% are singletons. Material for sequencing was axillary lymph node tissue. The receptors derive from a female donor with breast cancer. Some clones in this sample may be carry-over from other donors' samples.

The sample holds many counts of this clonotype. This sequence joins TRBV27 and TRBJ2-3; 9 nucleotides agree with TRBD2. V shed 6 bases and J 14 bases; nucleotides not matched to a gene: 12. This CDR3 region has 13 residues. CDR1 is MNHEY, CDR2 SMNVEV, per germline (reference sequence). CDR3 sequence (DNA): TGTGCCAGCAGAAAACTAGCGGGCCTCTCGGGGTATTTT. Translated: CASRKLAGLSGYF.

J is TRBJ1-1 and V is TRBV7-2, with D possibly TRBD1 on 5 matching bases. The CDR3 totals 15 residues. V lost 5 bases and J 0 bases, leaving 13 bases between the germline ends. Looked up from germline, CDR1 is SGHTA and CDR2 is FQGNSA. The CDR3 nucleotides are TGTGCCAGCAGCCCAGGTGGGGCCTTGAACACTGAAGCTTTCTTT. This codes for CASSPGGALNTEAFF.

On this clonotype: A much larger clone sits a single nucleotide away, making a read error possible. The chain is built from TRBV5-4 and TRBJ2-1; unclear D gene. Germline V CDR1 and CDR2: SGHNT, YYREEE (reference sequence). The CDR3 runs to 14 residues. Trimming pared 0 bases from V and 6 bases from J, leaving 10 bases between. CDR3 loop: CASSLVGASNEQFF. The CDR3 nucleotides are TGTGCCAGCAGCTTGGTTGGAGCGAGCAATGAGCAGTTCTTC.

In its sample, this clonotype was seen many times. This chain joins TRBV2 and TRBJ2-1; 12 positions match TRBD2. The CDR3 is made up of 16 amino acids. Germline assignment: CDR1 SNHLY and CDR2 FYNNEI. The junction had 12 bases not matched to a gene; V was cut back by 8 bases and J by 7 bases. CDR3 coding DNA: TGTGCCAGCCGCCCCGCTAGCGGGGGGGCTTCAAATGAGCAGTTCTTC. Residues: CASRPASGGASNEQFF. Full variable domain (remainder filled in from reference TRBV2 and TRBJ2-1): EPEVTQTPSHQVTQMGQEVILRCVPISNHLYFYWYRQILGQKVEFLVSFYNNEISEKSEIFDDQFSVERPDGSNFTLKIRSTKLEDSAMYFCASRPASGGASNEQFFGPGTRLTVL.

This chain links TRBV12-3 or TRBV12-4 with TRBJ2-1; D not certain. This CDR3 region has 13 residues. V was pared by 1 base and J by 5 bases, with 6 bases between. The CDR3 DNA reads TGTGCCAGCAGTTTAGGTAGGGACAATGAGCAGTTCTTC. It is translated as CASSLGRDNEQFF.

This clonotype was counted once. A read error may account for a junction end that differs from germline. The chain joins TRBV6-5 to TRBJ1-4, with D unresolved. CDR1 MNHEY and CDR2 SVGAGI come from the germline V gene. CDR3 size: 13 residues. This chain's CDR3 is CASRGSLNEKLFF. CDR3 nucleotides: TGTGCCAGCCGAGGCAGCCTTAATGAAAAGCTGTTTTTT.

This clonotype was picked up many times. CDR3 in DNA: TGTGCCAGCAGTGGGCCCTCCCGCAGGGCAACCTACGAGCAGTACTTC. This gives the protein CASSGPSRRATYEQYF. The V call is TRBV6-1, the J call TRBJ2-7, with D maybe TRBD1 (5 bases). V shed 4 bases and J shed 2 bases, with 18 bases lying between them. Germline values: CDR1 MNHNS, CDR2 SASEGT. This CDR3 has 16 amino acids.

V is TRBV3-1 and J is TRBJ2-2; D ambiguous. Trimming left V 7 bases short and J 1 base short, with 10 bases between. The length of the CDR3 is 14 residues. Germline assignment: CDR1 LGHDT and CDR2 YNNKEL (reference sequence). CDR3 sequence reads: CASNLGLNTGELFF. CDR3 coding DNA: TGTGCCAGCAACCTGGGCCTGAACACCGGGGAGCTGTTTTTT.

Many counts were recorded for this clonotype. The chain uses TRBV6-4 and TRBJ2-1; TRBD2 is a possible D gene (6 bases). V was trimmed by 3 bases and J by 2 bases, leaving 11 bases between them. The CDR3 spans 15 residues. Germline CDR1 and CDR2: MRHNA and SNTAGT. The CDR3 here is CASSEYSGAYNEQFF. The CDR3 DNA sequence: TGTGCCAGCAGTGAATATTCGGGGGCCTACAATGAGCAGTTCTTC.

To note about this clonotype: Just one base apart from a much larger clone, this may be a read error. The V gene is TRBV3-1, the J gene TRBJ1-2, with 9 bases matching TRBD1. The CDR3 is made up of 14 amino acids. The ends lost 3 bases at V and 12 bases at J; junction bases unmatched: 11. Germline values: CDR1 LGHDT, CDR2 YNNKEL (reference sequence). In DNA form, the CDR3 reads TGTGCCAGCAGCCACCGGGACAGGGTCTACGGCCACACCTTC. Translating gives CASSHRDRVYGHTF.

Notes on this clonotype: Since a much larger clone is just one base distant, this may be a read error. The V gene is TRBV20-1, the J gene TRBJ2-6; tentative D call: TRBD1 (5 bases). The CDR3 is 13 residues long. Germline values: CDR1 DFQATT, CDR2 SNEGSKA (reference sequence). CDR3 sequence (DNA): TGCAGTGCTATCACCTCTGGGGCCAACGCCCTGACTTTC. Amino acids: CSAITSGANALTF.

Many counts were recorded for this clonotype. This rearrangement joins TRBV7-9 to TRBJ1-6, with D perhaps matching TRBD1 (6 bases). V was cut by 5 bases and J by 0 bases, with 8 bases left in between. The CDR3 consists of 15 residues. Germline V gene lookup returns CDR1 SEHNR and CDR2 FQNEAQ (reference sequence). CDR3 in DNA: TGTGCCAGCAGCCGGGACACCTCCTATAATTCACCCCTCCACTTT. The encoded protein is CASSRDTSYNSPLHF.

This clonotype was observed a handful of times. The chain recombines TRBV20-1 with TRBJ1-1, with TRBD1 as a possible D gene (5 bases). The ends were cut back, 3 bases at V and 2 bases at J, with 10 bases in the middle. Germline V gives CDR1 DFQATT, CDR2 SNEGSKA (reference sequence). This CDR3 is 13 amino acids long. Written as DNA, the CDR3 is TGCAGTGCTAGCAGACAGCCAAACACTGAAGCTTTCTTT. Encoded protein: CSASRQPNTEAFF.

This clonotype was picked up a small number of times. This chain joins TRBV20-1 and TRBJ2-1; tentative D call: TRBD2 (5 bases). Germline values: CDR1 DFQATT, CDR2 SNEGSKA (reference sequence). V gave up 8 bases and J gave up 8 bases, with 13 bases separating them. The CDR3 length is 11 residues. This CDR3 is CSSEMEDEQFF. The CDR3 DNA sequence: TGCAGTTCGGAAATGGAGGATGAGCAGTTCTTC.

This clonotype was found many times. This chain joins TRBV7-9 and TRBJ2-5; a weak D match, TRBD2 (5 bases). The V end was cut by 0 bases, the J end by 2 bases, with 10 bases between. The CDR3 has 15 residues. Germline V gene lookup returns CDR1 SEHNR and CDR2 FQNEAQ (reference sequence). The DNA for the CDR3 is TGTGCCAGCAGCTTAGCAAGGACTTTTCAAGAGACCCAGTACTTC. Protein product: CASSLARTFQETQYF.

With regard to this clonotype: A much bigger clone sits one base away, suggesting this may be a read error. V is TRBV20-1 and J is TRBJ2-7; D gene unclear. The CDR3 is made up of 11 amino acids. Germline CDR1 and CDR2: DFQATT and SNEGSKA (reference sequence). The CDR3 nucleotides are TGCAGTGCTAGCGACACCTACGAGCAGTCCTTC. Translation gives CSASDTYEQSF.

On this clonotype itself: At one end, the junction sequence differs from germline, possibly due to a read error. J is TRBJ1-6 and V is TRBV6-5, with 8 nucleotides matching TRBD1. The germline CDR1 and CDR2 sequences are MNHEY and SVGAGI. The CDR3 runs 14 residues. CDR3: CASSHGDRTSPPHF. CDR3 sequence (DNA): TGTGCCAGCAGTCACGGGGACAGGACGTCACCCCCCCACTTT.

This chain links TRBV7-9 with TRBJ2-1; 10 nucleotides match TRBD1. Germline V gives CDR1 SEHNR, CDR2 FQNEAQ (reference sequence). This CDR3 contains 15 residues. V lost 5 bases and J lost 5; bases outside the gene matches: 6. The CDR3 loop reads CASSDRDRGHNEQFF. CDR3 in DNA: TGTGCCAGCAGCGACCGGGACAGGGGTCACAATGAGCAGTTCTTC.

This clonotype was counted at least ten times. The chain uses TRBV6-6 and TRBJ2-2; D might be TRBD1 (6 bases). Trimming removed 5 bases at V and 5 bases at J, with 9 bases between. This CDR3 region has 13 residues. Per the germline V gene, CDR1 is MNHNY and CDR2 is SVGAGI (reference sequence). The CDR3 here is CASSTGLTGELFF. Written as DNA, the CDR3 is TGTGCCAGCAGTACAGGGTTAACCGGGGAGCTGTTTTTT.

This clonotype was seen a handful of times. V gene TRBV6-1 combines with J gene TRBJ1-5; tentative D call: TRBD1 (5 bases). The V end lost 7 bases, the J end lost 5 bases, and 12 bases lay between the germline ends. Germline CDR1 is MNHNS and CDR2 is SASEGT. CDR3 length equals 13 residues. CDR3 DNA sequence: TGTGCCAGCACCCCACAAGGGGATCAGCCCCAGCATTTT. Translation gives CASTPQGDQPQHF.

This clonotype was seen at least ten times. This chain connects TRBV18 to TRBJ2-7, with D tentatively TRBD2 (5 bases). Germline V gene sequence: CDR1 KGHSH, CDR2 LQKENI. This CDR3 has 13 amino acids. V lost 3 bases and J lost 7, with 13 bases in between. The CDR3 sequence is CASSPRAEGEQYF. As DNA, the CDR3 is TGTGCCAGCTCACCCAGAGCGGAAGGGGAGCAGTACTTC.